Each of the 30 T cell receptor beta chains below was sequenced from the same sample in a study of blood T cells in healthy people across ages. With a J-beta primer mix and a sample-barcoded 5' primer, a second PCR ran about 7 to 11 cycles. In TCRdb, the 5' RACE reads were re-called with MiXCR into one record per CDR3 protein. The profile shows some 780,000 distinct CDR3 sequences, roughly three fifths of them singletons. The sequenced sample was blood. These receptors were obtained from a man aged 40-55 years in good health.

V gene TRBV7-9 combines with J gene TRBJ1-1; no firm D call. Germline loops: CDR1 SEHNR, CDR2 FQNEAQ (reference sequence). Trimming pared 1 base from V and 0 bases from J, leaving 9 bases between. The CDR3 runs 15 residues. CDR3 loop: CASSLGYKVNTEAFF. The CDR3 DNA follows: TGTGCCAGCAGCTTAGGCTATAAGGTGAACACTGAAGCTTTCTTT.

The V gene is TRBV7-2, the J gene TRBJ1-2, with D perhaps TRBD1 (5 bases). Trimming stripped 5 bases from V and 7 bases from J, with 23 bases between. This CDR3 has 16 residues. Germline V lookup: CDR1 SGHTA, CDR2 FQGNSA. The CDR3 coding sequence is TGTGCCAGCAGCCCAGGCGGACTCGGAGGGGAGGTTGGCTACACCTTC. Protein sequence: CASSPGGLGGEVGYTF.

The chain combines TRBV6-2 or TRBV6-3 with TRBJ2-7; D is uncertain. This CDR3 is built from 12 residues. Trimming took 10 bases from V and 0 from J, leaving 10 bases between them. Germline V gene data show CDR1 as MNHEY and CDR2 as SVGEGT. The CDR3 sequence is CATEGFSYEQYF. DNA of the CDR3: TGTGCCACCGAAGGGTTCTCCTACGAGCAGTACTTC.

J is TRBJ2-5 and V is TRBV10-3; TRBD1 matches at 9 bases. The junction had 15 bases not matched to a gene; V was cut back by 5 bases and J by 11 bases. Germline CDR1 ENHRY, CDR2 SYGVKD. CDR3 size: 15 residues. The CDR3: CAISSPGTGSEEQYF. CDR3 coding DNA: TGTGCCATCAGTAGCCCCGGGACAGGGTCGGAAGAGCAGTACTTC.

The count of this clonotype is one. The rearrangement links TRBV5-1 to TRBJ2-1; the match to TRBD2 covers 12 bases. The germline CDR1 and CDR2 sequences are SGHRS and YFSETQ. Trimming removed 9 bases from V and 8 bases from J; junction bases left unmatched: 9. CDR3 length: 14 residues. The CDR3 DNA follows: TGCGCCACTTCAAAACGACTAGCGGGAGATGAGCAGTTCTTC. As protein: CATSKRLAGDEQFF.

A few counts support this clonotype. The V and J genes are TRBV3-1 and TRBJ2-1, with TRBD1 matching over 7 bases. Losses at the gene ends were 0 bases for V and 4 bases for J; bases not matched to a gene: 6. Germline CDR1 is LGHDT and CDR2 is YNNKEL (reference sequence). The CDR3 loop spans 16 amino acids. In DNA, the CDR3 is TGTGCCAGCAGCCAAGATAGAGGGGGCCATTACAATGAGCAGTTCTTC. Translated: CASSQDRGGHYNEQFF.

The genes are TRBV3-1 and TRBJ2-1, with 7 bases lining up with TRBD2. The CDR3 sequence is 15 residues long. The germline CDR1 and CDR2 sequences are LGHDT and YNNKEL (reference sequence). The V gene end was trimmed by 1 base and the J gene end by 3 bases; junction bases not matched to a gene: 3. As DNA, the CDR3 is TGTGCCAGCAGCCAAGCTCCTAGCGGCTACAATGAGCAGTTCTTC. Amino acid sequence: CASSQAPSGYNEQFF.

The chain links TRBV12-3 or TRBV12-4 to TRBJ1-5; D may be TRBD1 (6 bases). Trimming cost V 7 bases and J 0 bases, with 10 bases left between them. This CDR3 contains 14 residues. The CDR3 loop is CASTLGGSNQPQHF. In nucleotides, the CDR3 is TGTGCCAGCACTCTAGGGGGTAGCAATCAGCCCCAGCATTTT.

The chain combines TRBV5-1 with TRBJ2-1; TRBD1 agrees at 7 bases. This CDR3 is 14 amino acids long. CDR1 is SGHRS and CDR2 is YFSETQ in the germline V gene. Losses at the gene ends were 4 bases for V and 13 bases for J; bases not matched to a gene: 14. Here the CDR3 reads CASSRQGIGETQFF. CDR3 bases: TGCGCCAGCAGCCGACAGGGCATAGGGGAGACCCAGTTCTTC.

The gene calls are TRBV3-1 and TRBJ2-1; perhaps D is TRBD1 or TRBD2 (6 bases each). CDR1 LGHDT and CDR2 YNNKEL come from the germline V gene (reference sequence). The CDR3 has 16 residues. V shed 4 bases and J shed 5 bases, with 18 bases lying between them. The DNA of the CDR3 is TGTGCCAGCAGCCGCGCCTCCGGGGGCCGCCACAATGAGCAGTTCTTC. Its protein is CASSRASGGRHNEQFF.

The chain has TRBV5-6 and TRBJ1-1; 8 bases are shared with TRBD1. Unmatched junction bases numbered 9, after V lost 3 bases and J lost 5 bases. The germline V gene has CDR1 SGHDT and CDR2 YYEEEE. The CDR3 runs to 15 residues. This chain's CDR3 is CASSSGGAVYTEAFF. The CDR3 bases are TGTGCCAGCAGCTCAGGGGGCGCCGTGTATACTGAAGCTTTCTTT.

This clonotype was counted only a few times. The chain is built from TRBV6-5 and TRBJ1-1; D is ambiguous. CDR3 length equals 17 residues. The V end lost 2 bases, the J end lost 5 bases, and 21 bases lay between the germline ends. Per germline, CDR1 MNHEY and CDR2 SVGAGI. DNA of the CDR3: TGTGCCAGCAGTTACGCTACCCCCGACTCGGGTGGGACTGAAGCTTTCTTT. Residues: CASSYATPDSGGTEAFF.

The chain couples TRBV4-1 to TRBJ2-7; 7 bases are shared with TRBD2. The tail of the sequence fits TRBJ2-5 better, so the J call may be wrong. Looked up from germline, CDR1 is MGHRA and CDR2 is YSYEKL. This CDR3 region has 15 residues. For the CDR3, the DNA is TGCGCCAGCAGCCCCGGGGGGTTTGGTTTTTCGACCCAGTACTTC. Translation: CASSPGGFGFSTQYF.

This clonotype has a handful of counts. The chain links TRBV9 to TRBJ1-4; D is uncertain. V lost 1 base, J lost 7 bases, and 11 bases lay in between. The CDR3 consists of 14 residues. The germline V gene has CDR1 SGDLS and CDR2 YYNGEE. The CDR3 here is CASSVSGGPEKLFF. CDR3 nucleotides: TGTGCCAGCAGCGTAAGTGGTGGTCCTGAAAAACTGTTTTTT. Looking up the rest from reference TRBV9 and TRBJ1-4 gives the full variable domain: DSGVTQTPKHLITATGQRVTLRCSPRSGDLSVYWYQQSLDQGLQFLIQYYNGEERAKGNILERFSAQQFPDLHSELNLSSLELGDSALYFCASSVSGGPEKLFFGSGTQLSVL.

Concerning this clonotype: At one end, the junction sequence differs from germline, possibly due to a read error. J is TRBJ2-1 and V is TRBV7-6; D tentatively reads TRBD1 or TRBD2 (5 bases each). The J call may not be correct, given that the DNA end is closer to TRBJ2-7. CDR3 length: 20 amino acids. Germline loops: CDR1 SGHVS, CDR2 FNYEAQ. The CDR3 nucleotides are TGTGCAAGCAGCCAATGGACTGGTATCGGGGCCCCAACTCTCTACAATGAGCAGTACTTC. Its translation is CASSQWTGIGAPTLYNEQYF.

V is TRBV7-9 and J is TRBJ1-1, with TRBD1 identical over 10 bases. Germline assignment: CDR1 SEHNR and CDR2 FQNEAQ (reference sequence). This CDR3 spans 15 amino acids. V shed 5 bases, J shed 3 bases, and the junction held 6 bases outside the gene matches. For the CDR3, the DNA is TGTGCCAGCAGCCGTCCCGGGACAGGGGACACTGAAGCTTTCTTT. Translating gives CASSRPGTGDTEAFF.

The chain joins TRBV7-9 to TRBJ2-7; 7 nucleotides match TRBD1. Trimming cost V 5 bases and J 3 bases; bases outside gene matches: 7. This CDR3 has 14 amino acids. Per the germline V gene, CDR1 is SEHNR and CDR2 is FQNEAQ (reference sequence). CDR3 region: CASSAGQAYYEQYF. As DNA, the CDR3 is TGTGCCAGCAGCGCAGGACAGGCCTACTACGAGCAGTACTTC.

This clonotype was seen ten or more times. The chain links TRBV7-2 to TRBJ2-5; D may correspond to TRBD1 or TRBD2 (5 bases each). Trimming removed 0 bases from V and 5 bases from J, with 10 bases in between. The CDR3 consists of 14 residues. Germline V CDR1 and CDR2: SGHTA, FQGNSA. CDR3 region: CASSLARGGETQYF. CDR3 coding DNA: TGTGCCAGCAGCTTAGCGAGGGGTGGGGAGACCCAGTACTTC.

The rearrangement uses TRBV9 and TRBJ2-5, with 8 positions matching TRBD2. TRBJ2-7 matches the DNA end more closely, so the J call is doubtful. This CDR3 region has 15 residues. Germline V gene lookup returns CDR1 SGDLS and CDR2 YYNGEE. Written as DNA, the CDR3 is TGTGCCAGCAGCCCAAGTGGGGCGGGAGGACGCGAGCAGTACTTC. Translating it yields CASSPSGAGGREQYF.

This rearrangement joins TRBV2 to TRBJ2-7; no clear D. The V end lost 6 bases, the J end lost 1 base, and 10 bases lay between the germline ends. This CDR3 has 13 amino acids. The germline gives CDR1 SNHLY, CDR2 FYNNEI. CDR3 sequence: CASSPDWSYEQYF. The CDR3 nucleotides read TGTGCCAGCAGCCCCGACTGGTCCTACGAGCAGTACTTC.

The chain couples TRBV5-5 to TRBJ1-5, with a weak D call TRBD1 (5 bases). Trimming removed 3 bases at V and 7 bases at J, with 17 bases between. CDR1 and CDR2 (germline): SGHKS, YYEKEE (reference sequence). This CDR3 has 15 residues. CDR3 DNA sequence: TGTGCCAGCAGCTCAGACAGAGCCCTTGAGCAGCCCCAGCATTTT. Protein: CASSSDRALEQPQHF.

The sample holds a few counts of this clonotype. The chain is built from TRBV7-2 and TRBJ2-7; tentative D call: TRBD1 (6 bases). The J call may be faulty, since TRBJ2-5 better matches the DNA end. This CDR3 is built from 14 residues. The germline V gene encodes CDR1 SGHTA and CDR2 FQGNSA. The CDR3 DNA sequence: TGTGCCAGCAGCTTGGGAAGGGGGAAAGAGACCCAGTACTTC. The encoded protein is CASSLGRGKETQYF.

The chain carries TRBV6-5 and TRBJ2-1; either TRBD1 or TRBD2 may supply D (5 bases each). This CDR3 comprises 13 residues. Trimming took off 4 bases at V and 9 bases at J, with 13 bases between the two ends. The germline CDR1 and CDR2 sequences are MNHEY and SVGAGI. The CDR3 nucleotides read TGTGCCAGCAGTTCCCCTGGGACCGCTGAGCAGTTCTTC. Protein product: CASSSPGTAEQFF.

The J gene is TRBJ2-3, the V gene TRBV6-5; TRBD1 might be the D (5 bases). Trimming pared 4 bases from V and 2 bases from J, leaving 13 bases between. Germline V gives CDR1 MNHEY, CDR2 SVGAGI. CDR3 length: 15 residues. The CDR3 DNA is TGTGCCAGCAGTTTCAACAGGTTTTCCACAGATACGCAGTATTTT. Protein: CASSFNRFSTDTQYF.

The rearrangement uses TRBV29-1 and TRBJ2-3, with a tentative D call TRBD2 (6 bases). The germline V gene encodes CDR1 SQVTM and CDR2 ANQGSEA. Deletions cut 2 bases from V and 3 bases from J, with 15 bases between. This CDR3 is 15 amino acids long. CDR3 sequence (DNA): TGCAGCGTTGAAAGAAGGGACTTTAAAACAGATACGCAGTATTTT. Translating gives CSVERRDFKTDTQYF.

In this sample, this clonotype turned up a few times. The genes are TRBV29-1 and TRBJ1-5; D is ambiguous. CDR1 is SQVTM, CDR2 ANQGSEA, per germline. V shed 5 bases and J shed 0 bases, with 5 bases lying between them. The CDR3 extends over 12 amino acids. The DNA for the CDR3 is TGCAGCGTTCGATCTAGCAATCAGCCCCAGCATTTT. It yields the protein CSVRSSNQPQHF. The entire variable domain, with the rest obtained from reference TRBV29-1 and TRBJ1-5, is as follows: SAVISQKPSRDICQRGTSLTIQCQVDSQVTMMFWYRQQPGQSLTLIATANQGSEATYESGFVIDKFPISRPNLTFSTLTVSNMSPEDSSIYLCSVRSSNQPQHFGDGTRLSIL.

The genes are TRBV12-3 or TRBV12-4 and TRBJ1-1; D call uncertain. Trimming shortened V by 7 bases and J by 1 base, and 13 bases separated the two germline ends. The CDR3 is 14 residues long. CDR3 sequence: CASTTPSENTEAFF. In DNA, the CDR3 is TGTGCCAGCACCACTCCCTCCGAGAACACTGAAGCTTTCTTT.

This clonotype has just a few counts. The CDR3 nucleotides read TGCAGTGCTAGAGAACCCAGGGGACTGGATGGCTACACCTTC. It yields the protein CSAREPRGLDGYTF. The rearrangement uses TRBV20-1 and TRBJ1-2, with D possibly TRBD1 on 6 matching bases. Trimming removed 0 bases from V and 6 bases from J, with 14 bases in between. Germline assignment: CDR1 DFQATT and CDR2 SNEGSKA (reference sequence). This CDR3 contains 14 residues.

The gene calls are TRBV29-1 and TRBJ2-3, with D possibly being TRBD1 (5 bases). CDR1 is SQVTM, CDR2 ANQGSEA, per germline. Trimming removed 0 bases from V and 5 bases from J, with 18 bases in between. The CDR3 extends over 16 amino acids. The CDR3 DNA reads as TGCAGCGTTGAAGATCGGGCGACAGTTTATCGAGATACGCAGTATTTT. Its translation: CSVEDRATVYRDTQYF.

This chain uses TRBV20-1 with TRBJ2-7; D possibly uses TRBD1 or TRBD2 (5 bases each). CDR3 length equals 14 residues. The germline V gene encodes CDR1 DFQATT and CDR2 SNEGSKA (reference sequence). Deletions cut 3 bases from V and 1 base from J, with 13 bases between. The CDR3 spells CSASRGTRSYEQYF. The CDR3 region has the DNA TGCAGTGCTAGCCGTGGGACCAGATCCTACGAGCAGTACTTC.